This T cell receptor beta chain came from a study of T cell responses to AZD1222 COVID-19 vaccine. Trimming removed 0 bases from V and 0 bases from J, with 10 bases in between. The germline gives CDR1 MGHRA, CDR2 YSYEKL. This CDR3 spans 16 amino acids. Study conclusions and caveats: Repertoires in all cases were sampled only once the peak T cell response had passed. A rise in Spike-specific TCR breadth and depth followed two AZD1222 doses.

TCRdb keeps only in-frame clones here, not all; method: immunoSEQ multiplex PCR. Of tens of thousands of clones listed, 80% to 90% are singletons. On this clone itself: No antigen is known for it.

The source of this sequence is an adult who received the AZD1222 COVID-19 vaccine. The material sequenced was peripheral blood, taken 28 days after the second AZD1222 dose. This chain links TRBV4-1 with TRBJ2-3; D gene ambiguous. The CDR3 DNA follows: TGCGCCAGCAGCCAAGATCGGACGGACAGCACAGATACGCAGTATTTT. Residues: CASSQDRTDSTDTQYF.